This T cell receptor (beta chain) was found in a study of T cells in Graves' hyperthyroidism and ophthalmopathy. CDR1 is DFQATT and CDR2 is SNEGSKA in the germline V gene (reference sequence). Trimming removed 5 bases from V and 3 bases from J; junction bases left unmatched: 14. The length of the CDR3 is 16 residues. The definition of stable Graves' hyperthyroidism was no ophthalmopathy progression within 18 months. Researchers amplified the TCR beta CDR3 regions from RNA transcripts. Initially, a first-round RT-PCR of the TCR CDR3 employed the HTBI primer set. MiXCR, applied by TCRdb to the multiplex PCR reads, yields one record per CDR3 protein. The repertoire holds under 650,000 distinct CDR3 sequences, with around 16% as singletons.

The chain employs TRBV20-1 and TRBJ2-7, with TRBD2 matching 9 bases. This sequence originates from a young woman with Graves' hyperthyroidism. The material sequenced was blood. The CDR3 DNA follows: TGCAGTGCTTGGTCAAGAGAGCGGGAGGCCCGCTACGAGCAGTACTTC. Its protein product is CSAWSREREARYEQYF.